A single T cell receptor (beta chain) is shown here with its context. These data belong to a study of blood T cell repertoires in COVID-19. Study-level information: Material from acute and convalescent COVID-19 was sourced from the United States, Italy and Spain. T cells, B-cell-depleted T cells, or PBMCs provided the cDNA or gDNA that served as material.

Authors' processing steps: By means of reference gene primer amplification, nucleated cell counts were estimated. TCRdb's copy holds only in-frame clones and misses some; the assay was immunoSEQ multiplex PCR. V and J calls and clone size are copied from that table; D and trimming were computed from the DNA. This table has tens of thousands of clones, approximately 80% appearing once. The TCR comes from a man aged 50 to 60 with active COVID-19. Sequencing input: peripheral blood.

CDR3 DNA: TGTGCCAGCAAGGACAGGGGCGTTAATTCACCCCTCCACTTT. This codes for CASKDRGVNSPLHF. This chain connects TRBV2 to TRBJ1-6, with 9 bases aligning to TRBD1. Per the germline V gene, CDR1 is SNHLY and CDR2 is FYNNEI. Losses at the gene ends were 7 bases for V and 6 bases for J; bases not matched to a gene: 4. The CDR3 is 14 amino acids. Drawing the rest from reference TRBV2 and TRBJ1-6, the complete variable domain is EPEVTQTPSHQVTQMGQEVILRCVPISNHLYFYWYRQILGQKVEFLVSFYNNEISEKSEIFDDQFSVERPDGSNFTLKIRSTKLEDSAMYFCASKDRGVNSPLHFGNGTRLTVT.